This TCR beta chain was recovered during a study of neurological immune-mediated disorders. The CDR3 extends over 14 amino acids. Trimming stripped 4 bases from V and 0 bases from J, with 10 bases between. Per the germline V gene, CDR1 is SGHTA and CDR2 is FQGNSA. The making of cDNA relied on 5'RACE with 10-nucleotide random UMIs. Each CDR3 protein is one row after TCRdb ran MiXCR on the 5' RACE reads. The repertoire holds tens of thousands of distinct CDR3 sequences, with roughly 6.9% as singletons. This clonotype was detected ten times or more. The sorted libraries drew on 950,000 to 1,000,000 T cells that were CD4+ or CD8+.

J is TRBJ2-7 and V is TRBV7-2; no clear D. Material for sequencing was CD4+ T cells from blood. The sequence was obtained from a man aged 50-60 years in good health. The CDR3 here is CASSSLAPSYEQYF. CDR3 bases: TGTGCCAGCAGCTCATTAGCTCCCTCCTACGAGCAGTACTTC.